Shown below are 23 T cell receptor beta chains from a single sample sequenced in a study of siplizumab effects on memory and regulatory T cells. Sequenced by immunoSEQ multiplex PCR; TCRdb stores in-frame clones only, minus some. The data contain some 65,000 clones, approximately 88% of them singletons. Sequenced input: Tregs sorted from blood. Source of these receptors: a human donor in good health.

This chain joins TRBV5-1 and TRBJ2-7; D may correspond to TRBD1 or TRBD2 (5 bases each). CDR1 SGHRS and CDR2 YFSETQ come from the germline V gene. The V gene lost 5 bases and the J gene lost 7 bases, with 19 bases spanning the gap. This CDR3 spans 14 amino acids. The CDR3 here is CASSSGTIYGEQYF. The CDR3 DNA reads TGCGCCAGCAGTTCCGGGACGATATATGGGGAGCAGTACTTC.

Worth noting for this clone: Different DNA sequences within this sample yield the same CDR3. The chain links TRBV5-1 to TRBJ2-5, with no clear D. V gave up 1 base and J gave up 5 bases, with 3 bases separating them. The CDR3 consists of 11 residues. Germline V gene sequence: CDR1 SGHRS, CDR2 YFSETQ. CDR3 protein: CASSLFETQYF. CDR3 nucleotide sequence: TGCGCCAGCAGCTTGTTCGAGACCCAGTACTTC. Variable domain in full (rest from reference TRBV5-1 and TRBJ2-5): KAGVTQTPRYLIKTRGQQVTLSCSPISGHRSVSWYQQTPGQGLQFLFEYFSETQRNKGNFPGRFSGRQFSNSRSEMNVSTLELGDSALYLCASSLFETQYFGPGTRLLVL.

The chain has TRBV5-6 and TRBJ2-1, with 10 bases aligning to TRBD2. This CDR3 contains 16 residues. The germline V gene encodes CDR1 SGHDT and CDR2 YYEEEE. The junction had 8 bases not matched to a gene; V was cut back by 2 bases and J by 6 bases. The CDR3 sequence: CASSFRTRTSGNEQFF. The CDR3 DNA is TGTGCCAGCAGCTTTAGAACAAGGACTAGCGGCAATGAGCAGTTCTTC.

The rearrangement links TRBV19 to TRBJ2-7; D assignment may be TRBD1 or TRBD2 (5 bases each). Trimming shortened V by 2 bases and J by 0 bases, and 11 bases separated the two germline ends. Germline V gene lookup returns CDR1 LNHDA and CDR2 SQIVND (reference sequence). The CDR3 runs to 15 residues. This CDR3 reads CASSIRGSASYEQYF. The CDR3 DNA reads as TGTGCCAGTAGTATAAGGGGTAGCGCCTCCTACGAGCAGTACTTC.

This chain connects TRBV29-1 to TRBJ1-1; TRBD1 might be the D (5 bases). Trimming pared 7 bases from V and 1 base from J, leaving 19 bases between. Germline V gene sequence: CDR1 SQVTM, CDR2 ANQGSEA. The CDR3 runs to 15 residues. The CDR3 loop is CSGGRERGGNTEAFF. The CDR3 DNA is TGCAGCGGGGGACGGGAGAGAGGCGGGAACACTGAAGCTTTCTTT.

V and J are TRBV6-6 and TRBJ2-3; no clear D. Germline V CDR1 and CDR2: MNHNY, SVGAGI (reference sequence). V lost 2 bases and J 2 bases, leaving 2 bases between the germline ends. The CDR3 runs 12 residues. CDR3 in DNA: TGTGCCAGCAGTTACGTCACAGATACGCAGTATTTT. As protein: CASSYVTDTQYF.

V and J are TRBV6-6 and TRBJ1-1; a possible D gene is TRBD1 (5 bases). The CDR3 is 15 residues long. V was trimmed by 0 bases and J by 1 base, leaving 9 bases between them. The germline gives CDR1 MNHNY, CDR2 SVGAGI (reference sequence). The CDR3 here is CASSYSRGGNTEAFF. In DNA form, the CDR3 reads TGTGCCAGCAGTTACTCGCGGGGGGGGAACACTGAAGCTTTCTTT.

The rearrangement joins TRBV6-6 to TRBJ2-4, with 8 bases lining up with TRBD2. Germline V gives CDR1 MNHNY, CDR2 SVGAGI (reference sequence). The CDR3 contains 16 residues. The trim removed 11 bases at V and 0 bases at J, leaving 12 bases unmatched. The DNA of the CDR3 is TGTGCCTCAACCGGCGGGGGGCAACTAGCCAAAAACATTCAGTACTTC. Protein: CASTGGGQLAKNIQYF.

The chain has TRBV29-1 and TRBJ2-5; TRBD1 might be the D (6 bases). The CDR3 contains 12 residues. The V and J ends lost 5 bases and 5 bases respectively, with 12 bases between them. CDR1 SQVTM and CDR2 ANQGSEA come from the germline V gene. This CDR3 is CSVFTGWETQYF. CDR3 in DNA: TGCAGCGTTTTTACAGGGTGGGAGACCCAGTACTTC.

V is TRBV20-1 and J is TRBJ2-1; unclear D gene. The CDR3 contains 11 residues. Looked up from germline, CDR1 is DFQATT and CDR2 is SNEGSKA (reference sequence). V was shortened by 4 bases and J by 8 bases, with 9 bases between the two germline ends. CDR3 sequence (DNA): TGCAGTGCTACAGAGCTGGATGAGCAGTTCTTC. Translated: CSATELDEQFF.

The V and J genes are TRBV5-1 and TRBJ1-5; D uncertain. The V end lost 7 bases, the J end lost 6 bases, and 20 bases lay between the germline ends. CDR1 SGHRS and CDR2 YFSETQ come from the germline V gene. This CDR3 is 15 amino acids long. The CDR3: CASAIGPQAGQPQHF. Written as DNA, the CDR3 is TGCGCCAGCGCAATCGGGCCTCAAGCTGGTCAGCCCCAGCATTTT.

The CDR3 region is CAWRSGARSPLHF. In DNA, the CDR3 is TGTGCCTGGAGGTCAGGGGCGCGCTCACCCCTCCACTTT. The rearrangement joins TRBV30 to TRBJ1-6, with D tentatively TRBD1 (6 bases). The germline V gene encodes CDR1 GTSNPN and CDR2 SVGIG (reference sequence). The V end lost 3 bases, the J end lost 10 bases, and 13 bases lay between the germline ends. The CDR3 is made up of 13 amino acids.

The gene calls are TRBV18 and TRBJ2-7; 11 bases are shared with TRBD1. The CDR3 runs to 15 residues. After removal of 5 bases from V and 1 base from J, the junction contained 4 bases not matched to a gene. The germline CDR1 and CDR2 sequences are KGHSH and LQKENI. The CDR3 region is CASSRGQGVSYEQYF. The CDR3, as DNA: TGTGCCAGCTCAAGGGGACAGGGGGTTTCCTACGAGCAGTACTTC.

The rearrangement uses TRBV2 and TRBJ1-2; TRBD1 aligns across 9 bases. CDR3 size: 13 residues. Losses at the gene ends were 6 bases for V and 8 bases for J; bases not matched to a gene: 7. Germline CDR1 is SNHLY and CDR2 is FYNNEI. CDR3 nucleotides: TGTGCCAGCAGCCGGACAGGGGAAGGCGGCTACACCTTC. Its protein product is CASSRTGEGGYTF. Combining the CDR3 with reference TRBV2 and TRBJ1-2 gives the whole variable domain EPEVTQTPSHQVTQMGQEVILRCVPISNHLYFYWYRQILGQKVEFLVSFYNNEISEKSEIFDDQFSVERPDGSNFTLKIRSTKLEDSAMYFCASSRTGEGGYTFGSGTRLTVV.

The V call is TRBV6-1, the J call TRBJ2-5; 8 bases line up with TRBD2. The V segment lost 6 bases and the J segment 0 bases; nucleotides outside the gene matches: 0. CDR3 length equals 13 residues. The germline V gene encodes CDR1 MNHNS and CDR2 SASEGT. The CDR3 DNA reads as TGTGCCAGCAGACTAGCGGACCAAGAGACCCAGTACTTC. As protein: CASRLADQETQYF.

The chain joins TRBV2 to TRBJ2-3, with 8 bases fitting TRBD2. V lost 6 bases and J lost 2; bases outside the gene matches: 4. Per the germline V gene, CDR1 is SNHLY and CDR2 is FYNNEI. This CDR3 has 14 residues. DNA for the CDR3: TGTGCCAGCAGGAAACTAGCGGCCACAGATACGCAGTATTTT. Translation gives CASRKLAATDTQYF.

V usage is TRBV6-5 and J usage is TRBJ1-1, with D unclear. The length of the CDR3 is 14 residues. The ends were cut back, 4 bases at V and 6 bases at J, with 15 bases in the middle. Germline V CDR1 and CDR2: MNHEY, SVGAGI. The CDR3 sequence: CASSSSIGIPEAFF. The CDR3 coding sequence is TGTGCCAGCAGTTCCAGCATAGGGATCCCTGAAGCTTTCTTT.

The genes are TRBV28 and TRBJ2-7; possible D gene TRBD2, 7 bases. Germline assignment: CDR1 MDHEN and CDR2 SYDVKM. V lost 6 bases to trimming and J lost 7 bases, with 22 bases between them. The CDR3 is made up of 15 amino acids. For the CDR3, the DNA is TGTGCCAGCAGGGGGGCGGGAGCCGCGTACGATGAGCAGTACTTC. Its translation is CASRGAGAAYDEQYF. Supplemented by reference TRBV28 and TRBJ2-7, the full variable domain reads DVKVTQSSRYLVKRTGEKVFLECVQDMDHENMFWYRQDPGLGLRLIYFSYDVKMKEKGDIPEGYSVSREKKERFSLILESASTNQTSMYLCASRGAGAAYDEQYFGPGTRLTVT.

This rearrangement joins TRBV13 to TRBJ2-7; no clear D gene. Germline V gene sequence: CDR1 PRHDT, CDR2 FYEKMQ (reference sequence). V was clipped by 1 base and J by 6 bases, with 4 bases between them. This CDR3 is built from 11 residues. As DNA, the CDR3 is TGTGCCAGCAGCTTAGTGGGCGAGCAGTACTTC. Residues: CASSLVGEQYF.

The chain joins TRBV14 to TRBJ2-3; D possibly corresponds to TRBD1 (6 bases). The CDR3 consists of 17 residues. Germline CDR1 and CDR2: SGHDN and FVKESK. With 2 bases removed from V and 2 bases from J, the gap between germline ends came to 17 bases. DNA of the CDR3: TGTGCCAGCAGCCAAATCCCGGGACATCTATACACAGATACGCAGTATTTT. Amino acids: CASSQIPGHLYTDTQYF.

This rearrangement joins TRBV6-5 to TRBJ1-2, with D tentatively TRBD1 (5 bases). The CDR3 is 13 residues long. The V end lost 6 bases, the J end lost 4 bases, and 12 bases lay between the germline ends. Germline CDR1 is MNHEY and CDR2 is SVGAGI. The CDR3: CASSRGLIYGYTF. DNA of the CDR3: TGTGCCAGCAGCCGGGGACTCATCTATGGCTACACCTTC.

V is TRBV6-1 and J is TRBJ1-2, with 7 nucleotides matching TRBD1. Germline values: CDR1 MNHNS, CDR2 SASEGT. This CDR3 contains 13 residues. V dropped 5 bases and J dropped 3; count of bases not matched to a gene: 3. This CDR3 reads CASSPTGDYGYTF. CDR3 in DNA: TGTGCCAGCAGTCCTACAGGGGACTATGGCTACACCTTC.

This CDR3 is CASSRTRYEQYF. In nucleotides, the CDR3 is TGTGCCAGCAGCCGGACTAGATACGAGCAGTACTTC. V is TRBV5-4 and J is TRBJ2-7; 7 bases are a match to TRBD2. Germline assignment: CDR1 SGHNT and CDR2 YYREEE (reference sequence). Unmatched junction bases numbered 2, after V lost 4 bases and J lost 4 bases. The CDR3 is made up of 12 amino acids.